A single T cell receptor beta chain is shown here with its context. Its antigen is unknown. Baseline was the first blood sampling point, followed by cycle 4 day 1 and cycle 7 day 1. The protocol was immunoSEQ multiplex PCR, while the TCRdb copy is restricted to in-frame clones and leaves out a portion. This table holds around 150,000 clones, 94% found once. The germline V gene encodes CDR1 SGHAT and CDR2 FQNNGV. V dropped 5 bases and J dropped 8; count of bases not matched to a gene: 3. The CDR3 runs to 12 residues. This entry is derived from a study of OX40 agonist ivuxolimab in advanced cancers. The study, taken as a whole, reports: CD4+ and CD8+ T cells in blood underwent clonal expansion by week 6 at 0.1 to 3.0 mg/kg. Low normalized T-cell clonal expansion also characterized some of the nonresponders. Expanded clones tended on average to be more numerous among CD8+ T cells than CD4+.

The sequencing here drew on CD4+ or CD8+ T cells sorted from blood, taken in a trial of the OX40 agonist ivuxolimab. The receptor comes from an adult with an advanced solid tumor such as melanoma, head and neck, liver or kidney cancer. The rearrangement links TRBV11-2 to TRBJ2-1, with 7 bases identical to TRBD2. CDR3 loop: CASSLAVYEQFF. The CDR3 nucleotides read TGTGCCAGCAGCCTAGCGGTCTATGAGCAGTTCTTC.